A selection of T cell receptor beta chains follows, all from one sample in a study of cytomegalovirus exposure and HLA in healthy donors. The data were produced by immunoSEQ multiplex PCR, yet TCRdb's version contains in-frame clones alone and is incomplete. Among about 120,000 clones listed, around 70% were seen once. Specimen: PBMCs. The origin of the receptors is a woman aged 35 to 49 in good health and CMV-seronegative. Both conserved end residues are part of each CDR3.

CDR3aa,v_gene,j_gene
CASSSSVDTQYF,TRBV11-2,TRBJ2-3
CASAGQGESEAFF,TRBV25-1,TRBJ1-1
CASRRSSNNEQFF,TRBV5-5,TRBJ2-1
CASSAGGQGRGEQYF,TRBV7-9,TRBJ2-7
CASSRTGTGNTGELFF,TRBV4-1,TRBJ2-2
CASSLVAGARWEQFF,TRBV11-2,TRBJ2-1
CASRDSPSYGYTF,TRBV2,TRBJ1-2
CASNLGAGLQETQYF,TRBV9,TRBJ2-5
CASSLLAGYNEQFF,TRBV2,TRBJ2-1
CASSTRPVGTGELFF,TRBV7-6,TRBJ2-2
CASSYKETQYF,TRBV2,TRBJ2-5